The present T cell receptor (beta chain) was sequenced within a study of CD8+CD57+ T cells in acquired aplastic anemia. The CDR3 length is 12 residues. Germline V gene data show CDR1 as KGHDR and CDR2 as SFDVKD. The ends were cut back, 4 bases at V and 4 bases at J, with 3 bases in the middle. Patients included in sequencing had previously demonstrated CD8+CD57+ cell expansion by flow cytometry. It was genomic DNA that served as the template for profiling TCR beta VDJ and CDR3. TCRdb analysed the reads with MiXCR anew, one entry per CDR3 protein. The sample holds 150,000 to 200,000 distinct CDR3 sequences, approximately 48% seen once.

The chain carries TRBV24-1 and TRBJ2-2; unclear D gene. The receptor was derived from a human donor with aplastic anemia. The specimen was sorted CD4+, CD8+, or CD8+CD57+ T cells (not recorded which) from PBMCs. The CDR3 DNA is TGTGCCACCAGTGACCCCACCGGGGAGCTGTTTTTT. Translated, it gives CATSDPTGELFF.